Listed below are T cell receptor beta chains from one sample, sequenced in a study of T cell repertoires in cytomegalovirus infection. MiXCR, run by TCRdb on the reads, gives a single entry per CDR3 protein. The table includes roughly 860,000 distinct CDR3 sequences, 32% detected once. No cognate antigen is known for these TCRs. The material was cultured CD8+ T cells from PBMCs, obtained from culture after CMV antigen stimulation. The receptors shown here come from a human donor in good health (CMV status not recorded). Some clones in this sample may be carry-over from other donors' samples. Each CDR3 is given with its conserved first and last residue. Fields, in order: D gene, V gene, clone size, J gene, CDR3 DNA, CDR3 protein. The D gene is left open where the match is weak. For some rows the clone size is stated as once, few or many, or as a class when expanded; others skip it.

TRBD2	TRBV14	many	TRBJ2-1	TGTGCCAGCAGCCAATGGGGACTAGCGGTTCCCGGGGGTAGCTACAATGAGCAGTTCTTC	CASSQWGLAVPGGSYNEQFF
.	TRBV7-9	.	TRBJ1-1	TGTGCCAGCAGCGCACCTAGGGGGGCCGACACTGAAGCTTTCTTT	CASSAPRGADTEAFF
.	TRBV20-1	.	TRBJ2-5	TGCAGTGCTGACCCTGCCACACAGTACCAAGAGACCCAGTACTTC	CSADPATQYQETQYF
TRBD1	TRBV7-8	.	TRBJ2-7	TGTGCCAGCAGCTTAGAACCGGGACAGGGCATACACGAGCAGTACTTC	CASSLEPGQGIHEQYF
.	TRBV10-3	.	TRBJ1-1	TGTGCCATCAGTGAGTCGTGGGTGAACACTGAAGCTTTCTTT	CAISESWVNTEAFF
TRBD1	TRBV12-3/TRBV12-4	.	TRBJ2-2	TGTGCCAGCAGTTTAGAGACCCGGGACAGGGCCGACACCGGGGAGCTGTTTTTT	CASSLETRDRADTGELFF
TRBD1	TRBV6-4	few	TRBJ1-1	TGTGCCAGCAGGTTGCCCAGGGGGGACACTGAAGCTTTCTTT	CASRLPRGDTEAFF
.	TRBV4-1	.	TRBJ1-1	TGCGCCAGCAGCCAAGATCCCAACGGCTACAACACTGAAGCTTTCTTT	CASSQDPNGYNTEAFF
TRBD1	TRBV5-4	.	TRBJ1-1	TGTGCCAGCAGGGGGCCAGGGGGTCTTACTGAAGCTTTCTTT	CASRGPGGLTEAFF
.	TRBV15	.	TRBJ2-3	TGTGCCACCAGCAGAGATCAAACGGTCGAGAGTACAGATACGCAGTATTTT	CATSRDQTVESTDTQYF
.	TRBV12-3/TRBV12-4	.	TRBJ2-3	TGTGCCAGCAGTTTAGTAAGGCCAGGGAGAAGCACAGATACGCAGTATTTT	CASSLVRPGRSTDTQYF
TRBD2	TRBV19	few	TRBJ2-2	TGTGCCAGTAGCCGAGCGGGGTTTTGGAACACCGGGGAGCTGTTTTTT	CASSRAGFWNTGELFF
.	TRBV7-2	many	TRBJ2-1	TGTGCCAGCAGCTTAGGGCGTTTGGTGGGGGGGCCAGTCAATGAGCAGTTCTTC	CASSLGRLVGGPVNEQFF
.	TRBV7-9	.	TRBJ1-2	TGTGCCAGCAGCTCCGGTTCGGGGCTCTATGGCTACACCTTC	CASSSGSGLYGYTF
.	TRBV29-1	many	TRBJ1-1	TGCAGCGTTGCCAGGGGCCGGGGGGGCACTGAAGCTTTCTTT	CSVARGRGGTEAFF
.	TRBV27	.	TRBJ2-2	TGTGCCAGCAGTTTATCAATCTACACCGGGGAGCTGTTTTTT	CASSLSIYTGELFF
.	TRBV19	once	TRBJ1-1	TGTGCCAGTAGTATCAGCGGGGCCACTGAAGCTTTCTTT	CASSISGATEAFF
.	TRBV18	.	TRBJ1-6	TGTGCCAGCTCCCCAAAGCAATCGACCCTAGGGCTATCACCCCTCCACTTT	CASSPKQSTLGLSPLHF
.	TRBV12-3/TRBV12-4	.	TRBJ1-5	TGTGCCAGCAGTCCGATCGTAGGTAGCAATCAGCCCCAGCATTTT	CASSPIVGSNQPQHF
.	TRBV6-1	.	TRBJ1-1	TGTGCCACTTTTCCCAGAGGGCTGAACACTGAAGCTTTCTTT	CATFPRGLNTEAFF
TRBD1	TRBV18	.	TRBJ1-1	TGTGTCAGCTCACCGACGGGGACAGGGGGGACTGAAGCTTTCTTT	CVSSPTGTGGTEAFF
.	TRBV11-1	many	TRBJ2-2	TGTGCCAGCAGCCCCCGAGAAGGGGGCACCGGGGAGCTGTTTTTT	CASSPREGGTGELFF
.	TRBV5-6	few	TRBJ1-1	TGTGCCAGCAGCTTGCGACACACTGAAGCTTTCTTT	CASSLRHTEAFF
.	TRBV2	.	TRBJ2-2	TGTGCCGCAAACGGTATTAACACCGGGGAGCTGTTTTTT	CAANGINTGELFF
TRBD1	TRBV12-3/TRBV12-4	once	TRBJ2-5	TGTGCCAACAGAGATCCGGGACAGGGGACAGAGACCCAGTACTTC	CANRDPGQGTETQYF
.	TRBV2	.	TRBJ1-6	TGTGCCAGCTACATGGGGTGGAGTTCACCCCTCCACTTT	CASYMGWSSPLHF
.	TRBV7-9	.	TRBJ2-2	TGTGCCAGCAGCTTAGTTCGTGTAGCCGGGGAGCTGTTTTTT	CASSLVRVAGELFF
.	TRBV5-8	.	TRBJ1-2	TGTGCCGGCAGAGGGATCCATGGCTACACCTTC	CAGRGIHGYTF
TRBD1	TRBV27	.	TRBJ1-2	TGTGCCAGCAGTTTATCCCCCACGGGACAGGGCGACGGCTACACCTTC	CASSLSPTGQGDGYTF
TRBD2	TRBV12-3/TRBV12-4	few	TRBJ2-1	TGTGCCAGCAGTCCTATAGCGGGGGGGCGGAATGAGCAGTTCTTC	CASSPIAGGRNEQFF
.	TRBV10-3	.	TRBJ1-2	TGTGCCATCAGCCCGCGTCAGGACCTACGCCATGGCTACACCTTC	CAISPRQDLRHGYTF
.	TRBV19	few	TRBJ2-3	TGTGCCAGTGCCACAGATACGCAGTATTTT	CASATDTQYF
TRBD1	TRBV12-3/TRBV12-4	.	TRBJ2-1	TGTGCCAGCAGGGACGGACAGGATTCCTACAATGAGCAGTTCTTC	CASRDGQDSYNEQFF